This TCR beta chain was documented in a study of PD-1 blockade in classical Hodgkin lymphoma. Germline CDR1 reads SGDLS; CDR2 reads YYNGEE. There are 14 residues in the CDR3. Every patient had relapsed following autologous stem cell transplantation, and cohorts differed in brentuximab vedotin exposure. Purification of CD4+ T cells from thawed PBMCs was performed via magnetic negative selection. Clones were read by immunoSEQ multiplex PCR, and TCRdb kept only the in-frame ones, dropping some. The data hold some 17,000 clones, with 85% observed a single time. The V call is TRBV9, the J call TRBJ2-5; weak D call: TRBD2 (6 bases). The tail of the sequence fits TRBJ2-7 better, so the J call may be wrong. This clonotype was obtained from a human donor with classical Hodgkin lymphoma. The sample here was CD4+ T cells from blood, taken at baseline. CDR3 nucleotides: TGTGCCAGCAGCCCCTCCGGGGGCTCCTACGAGCAGTACTTC. Protein sequence: CASSPSGGSYEQYF.